One and the same sample provided the 10 T cell receptor beta chains below, sequenced in a study of coeliac disease. Generated by immunoSEQ multiplex PCR, the TCRdb table keeps only in-frame clones and is missing some. The sample lists 5,100 or so clones, roughly 71% occurring once. Sequenced sample: lymphocytes from the gut lamina propria. Receptor source: a woman aged 40-49 years.

This chain joins TRBV18 and TRBJ1-3; 8 positions match TRBD1. Germline-derived CDR1 and CDR2 are KGHSH and LQKENI. Trimming took 6 bases from V and 6 from J; bases not matched to a gene: 7. The CDR3 consists of 14 residues. The CDR3 protein is CASSLATGANTIYF. The CDR3 nucleotides are TGTGCCAGCTCCCTGGCGACAGGGGCAAACACCATATATTTT.

V is TRBV2 and J is TRBJ1-1, with 8 bases that match TRBD1. Per the germline V gene, CDR1 is SNHLY and CDR2 is FYNNEI. Trimming removed 7 bases from V and 6 bases from J; junction bases left unmatched: 7. This CDR3 has 13 amino acids. The CDR3 DNA follows: TGTGCCAGCAACGGACAGGGTGGGCCTGAAGCTTTCTTT. Translated: CASNGQGGPEAFF.

The J gene is TRBJ2-7, the V gene TRBV11-2; 8 nucleotides match TRBD1. The CDR3 spans 13 residues. The J segment lost 6 bases and the V segment lost 5 bases, leaving 6 bases of the junction unmatched. Per germline, CDR1 SGHAT and CDR2 FQNNGV. The CDR3 DNA sequence: TGTGCCAGCAGCCCACGACAGGGGAGCGAGCAGTACTTC. Amino acids: CASSPRQGSEQYF.

This chain uses TRBV6-1 with TRBJ2-7; no clear D gene. Germline V lookup: CDR1 MNHNS, CDR2 SASEGT. V was trimmed by 1 base and J by 5 bases, leaving 12 bases between them. The CDR3 totals 14 residues. CDR3 sequence: CASSEGFGSDEQYF. CDR3 DNA: TGTGCCAGCAGTGAAGGCTTTGGCAGTGACGAGCAGTACTTC.

This clone was seen a handful of times. This chain connects TRBV4-1 to TRBJ2-1; TRBD2 matches at 10 bases. CDR1 and CDR2 from the germline V gene are MGHRA and YSYEKL. The length of the CDR3 is 19 residues. Trimming took 2 bases from V and 4 from J; bases not matched to a gene: 14. Here the CDR3 DNA reads TGCGCCAGCAGCCAACACCCGAGGACTAGCGGAAAAATATACAATGAGCAGTTCTTC. It translates to CASSQHPRTSGKIYNEQFF.

The gene calls are TRBV6-1 and TRBJ1-3; D remains unclear. The CDR3 length is 15 residues. Germline CDR1 and CDR2: MNHNS and SASEGT. V was pared by 3 bases and J by 0 bases, with 9 bases between. The CDR3: CASSESPSSGNTIYF. For the CDR3, the DNA is TGTGCCAGCAGTGAGTCACCGAGCTCTGGAAACACCATATATTTT.

V usage is TRBV9 and J usage is TRBJ2-1, with TRBD2 matching 12 bases. Germline V CDR1 and CDR2: SGDLS, YYNGEE. The CDR3 length is 20 residues. The J segment lost 6 bases and the V segment lost 0 bases, leaving 16 bases of the junction unmatched. DNA of the CDR3: TGTGCCAGCAGCGTAGTGACTAGCGGGAGAGGTCCCTTGGATATCAATGAGCAGTTCTTC. This gives the protein CASSVVTSGRGPLDINEQFF.

The V gene is TRBV18, the J gene TRBJ2-2, with D unresolved. The germline CDR1 and CDR2 sequences are KGHSH and LQKENI. The CDR3 covers 13 residues. The V end lost 4 bases, the J end lost 2 bases, and 5 bases lay between the germline ends. CDR3 region: CASSLLNTGELFF. The DNA for the CDR3 is TGTGCCAGCTCACTACTTAACACCGGGGAGCTGTTTTTT.

This chain connects TRBV20-1 to TRBJ2-7; the D is unclear. The germline CDR1 and CDR2 sequences are DFQATT and SNEGSKA (reference sequence). CDR3 length equals 11 residues. V gave up 0 bases and J gave up 2 bases, with 2 bases separating them. CDR3 region: CSARDTYEQYF. CDR3 DNA sequence: TGCAGTGCTAGAGACACCTACGAGCAGTACTTC.

J is TRBJ1-4 and V is TRBV27; D uncertain. Germline CDR1 reads MNHEY; CDR2 reads SMNVEV (reference sequence). The CDR3 extends over 13 amino acids. V lost 5 bases, J lost 10 bases, and 14 bases lay in between. The CDR3 DNA is TGTGCCAGCAGTCCCCGGGCGGAGGGAAAACTGTTTTTT. This encodes CASSPRAEGKLFF.